This record looks at one T cell receptor (beta chain) sequence and its context. These data are taken from a study of blood T cell repertoires in COVID-19. Study at large: Material from acute and convalescent COVID-19 was sourced from the United States, Italy and Spain.

Germline CDR1 is SGHTA and CDR2 is FQGTGA. The CDR3 is made up of 15 amino acids. Deletions cut 5 bases from V and 4 bases from J, with 15 bases between. Authors' processing steps: Amplified reference gene primers provided the basis for estimating nucleated cell counts. Assay used: immunoSEQ multiplex PCR; TCRdb lists only in-frame clones, some missing. That table furnishes V, J and clone size, whereas the DNA furnished D and trimming. The data show about 200,000 clones, 88% seen once. This receptor was obtained from a man aged 40-55 years with active or convalescent COVID-19. The V call is TRBV7-3, the J call TRBJ2-1; D may be TRBD2 (6 bases). Input material: peripheral blood. CDR3 sequence (DNA): TGTGCCAGCAGCCCTGGAGGGCCCCGGTACAATGAGCAGTTCTTC. Protein: CASSPGGPRYNEQFF.